This T cell receptor (beta chain) is drawn from a study of T-cell reconstitution after alpha-beta-depleted transplantation in children. TCRbeta library construction was performed incorporating unique molecular identifiers. Using its own MiXCR run on the PCR reads, TCRdb lists one record per CDR3 protein. This sample has more than 150,000 distinct CDR3 sequences, with about 15% found just once. Germline assignment: CDR1 SGHVS and CDR2 FNYEAQ. The CDR3 is made up of 14 amino acids. V was clipped by 1 base and J by 2 bases, with 7 bases between them. The chain uses TRBV7-6 and TRBJ2-3; maybe TRBD1 (5 bases). This sequence originates from a human donor who donated a stem cell graft to a child with acute lymphoblastic leukemia. The material was PBMCs from the stem cell graft donor, obtained from the stem cell graft. In DNA, the CDR3 is TGTGCCAGCAGCTTAGTGGACATCACAGATACGCAGTATTTT. Amino acid sequence: CASSLVDITDTQYF. Full variable domain (outside the CDR3, taken from reference TRBV7-6 and TRBJ2-3): GAGVSQSPRYKVTKRGQDVALRCDPISGHVSLYWYRQALGQGPEFLTYFNYEAQQDKSGLPNDRFSAERPEGSISTLTIQRTEQRDSAMYRCASSLVDITDTQYFGPGTRLTVL.